These T cell receptor beta chains were read from a single sample in a study of shared clonotypes between healthy human individuals. Sequencing was performed with immunoSEQ multiplex PCR; in TCRdb, only in-frame clones are kept and a portion is missing. The data hold millions of clones, with about 95% observed a single time. Sequencing input: naive CD8+ T cells sorted from blood. The receptors come from a man younger than 30 in good health. The CDR3 runs from the conserved cysteine through the conserved F or W. The D gene is left open where the match is weak. Clone size, where shown, is once, few, many, or a class for clones that have expanded.

CDR3aa: CASRLGGVMGNEQFF; CDR3nt: TGTGCCAGCAGATTGGGCGGGGTTATGGGCAATGAGCAGTTCTTC; v_gene: TRBV2; abundance: NA; d_gene: NA; j_gene: TRBJ2-1
CDR3aa: CASSFLTTDQETQYF; CDR3nt: TGTGCCAGCAGCTTCCTCACGACCGACCAAGAGACCCAGTACTTC; v_gene: TRBV7-9; abundance: NA; d_gene: NA; j_gene: TRBJ2-5
CDR3aa: CASSPRESWSSYNEQFF; CDR3nt: TGTGCCAGCAGCCCCCGTGAAAGCTGGAGCTCCTACAATGAGCAGTTCTTC; v_gene: TRBV9; abundance: NA; d_gene: NA; j_gene: TRBJ2-1
CDR3aa: CASSIEVDRVDYGYTF; CDR3nt: TGTGCCAGTAGTATAGAGGTAGACAGGGTTGACTATGGCTACACCTTC; v_gene: TRBV19; abundance: NA; d_gene: TRBD1; j_gene: TRBJ1-2
CDR3aa: CASSLRDLAGGTDTQYF; CDR3nt: TGCGCCAGCAGCTTGAGGGACCTAGCGGGGGGGACAGATACGCAGTATTTT; v_gene: TRBV5-1; abundance: NA; d_gene: TRBD2; j_gene: TRBJ2-3
CDR3aa: CASSSGPASYNEQFF; CDR3nt: NA; v_gene: TRBV4-3; abundance: NA; d_gene: NA; j_gene: TRBJ2-1
CDR3aa: CAWSETGVYGYTF; CDR3nt: TGTGCCTGGAGTGAGACAGGGGTCTATGGCTACACCTTC; v_gene: TRBV30; abundance: NA; d_gene: TRBD1; j_gene: TRBJ1-2
CDR3aa: CASSLGTGAHTEAFF; CDR3nt: TGTGCCAGCAGTTTAGGGACAGGGGCCCACACTGAAGCTTTCTTT; v_gene: TRBV27; abundance: once; d_gene: TRBD1; j_gene: TRBJ1-1
CDR3aa: CASGVYGYTF; CDR3nt: TGTGCCAGCGGAGTCTATGGCTACACCTTC; v_gene: TRBV6-5; abundance: NA; d_gene: NA; j_gene: TRBJ1-2
CDR3aa: CASSETGNQPQHF; CDR3nt: TGTGCCAGCTCCGAGACAGGGAACCAGCCCCAGCATTTT; v_gene: TRBV28; abundance: NA; d_gene: TRBD1; j_gene: TRBJ1-5
CDR3aa: CASRQTASNEKLFF; CDR3nt: TGTGCCAGCAGACAGACGGCCTCTAATGAAAAACTGTTTTTT; v_gene: TRBV25-1; abundance: NA; d_gene: NA; j_gene: TRBJ1-4
CDR3aa: CASSVVPSGVIYEQYF; CDR3nt: TGTGCCAGCAGCGTAGTCCCTAGCGGAGTTATCTACGAGCAGTACTTC; v_gene: TRBV9; abundance: NA; d_gene: TRBD2; j_gene: TRBJ2-7
CDR3aa: CASSQPGLLLNEQFF; CDR3nt: TGCGCCAGCAGCCAACCGGGACTACTTTTAAATGAGCAGTTCTTC; v_gene: TRBV4-1; abundance: once; d_gene: TRBD2; j_gene: TRBJ2-1
CDR3aa: CASSYQSYNEQFF; CDR3nt: TGTGCCAGCAGCTATCAATCCTACAATGAGCAGTTCTTC; v_gene: TRBV5-6; abundance: NA; d_gene: NA; j_gene: TRBJ2-1
CDR3aa: CAWREPPGLAGPWSSYEQYF; CDR3nt: TGTGCCTGGAGGGAACCCCCGGGACTAGCGGGACCTTGGTCTTCCTACGAGCAGTACTTC; v_gene: TRBV30; abundance: once; d_gene: TRBD2; j_gene: TRBJ2-7
CDR3aa: CASSERAGGYQETQYF; CDR3nt: TGTGCCAGCAGTGAACGAGCGGGAGGGTACCAAGAGACCCAGTACTTC; v_gene: TRBV28; abundance: NA; d_gene: TRBD2; j_gene: TRBJ2-5
CDR3aa: CASSQRDRGIPEAFF; CDR3nt: TGTGCCAGCTCACAACGGGACAGGGGGATCCCTGAAGCTTTCTTT; v_gene: TRBV18; abundance: NA; d_gene: TRBD1; j_gene: TRBJ1-1
CDR3aa: CSAQTSGDTQYF; CDR3nt: TGCAGCGCTCAGACTAGCGGCGATACGCAGTATTTT; v_gene: TRBV29-1; abundance: NA; d_gene: TRBD2; j_gene: TRBJ2-3
CDR3aa: CASSEASGPNTGELFF; CDR3nt: TGTGCCAGCAGCGAAGCTAGCGGACCGAACACCGGGGAGCTGTTTTTT; v_gene: TRBV7-6; abundance: NA; d_gene: TRBD2; j_gene: TRBJ2-2
CDR3aa: CASRTAGGDGYTF; CDR3nt: TGTGCCAGCAGGACTGCAGGGGGGGATGGCTACACCTTC; v_gene: TRBV7-9; abundance: NA; d_gene: TRBD1; j_gene: TRBJ1-2
CDR3aa: CASSVDGGSSTEAFF; CDR3nt: TGTGCCAGCAGCGTAGACGGGGGGAGTAGCACTGAAGCTTTCTTT; v_gene: TRBV9; abundance: NA; d_gene: NA; j_gene: TRBJ1-1
CDR3aa: CASSLGENTGELFF; CDR3nt: TGTGCCAGCAGCTTGGGTGAGAACACCGGGGAGCTGTTTTTT; v_gene: TRBV5-4; abundance: few; d_gene: NA; j_gene: TRBJ2-2
CDR3aa: CASSGWRQVDEQFF; CDR3nt: TGTGCCAGCAGCGGCTGGAGGCAGGTCGATGAGCAGTTCTTC; v_gene: TRBV7-9; abundance: NA; d_gene: NA; j_gene: TRBJ2-1
CDR3aa: CASSWAMGNEQYF; CDR3nt: TGTGCCAGCAGCTGGGCCATGGGAAACGAGCAGTACTTC; v_gene: TRBV5-5; abundance: NA; d_gene: NA; j_gene: TRBJ2-7
CDR3aa: CASGPRDRGPGNEQFF; CDR3nt: TGTGCTAGTGGTCCTCGGGACAGGGGGCCGGGCAATGAGCAGTTCTTC; v_gene: TRBV12-5; abundance: few; d_gene: TRBD1; j_gene: TRBJ2-1
CDR3aa: CASSAGTSTHEQYF; CDR3nt: TGTGCCAGCAGCGCCGGGACTAGCACCCACGAGCAGTACTTC; v_gene: TRBV9; abundance: NA; d_gene: TRBD2; j_gene: TRBJ2-7
CDR3aa: CASSLSGANVLTF; CDR3nt: TGTGCCAGCTCCTTATCTGGGGCCAACGTCCTGACTTTC; v_gene: TRBV27; abundance: NA; d_gene: NA; j_gene: TRBJ2-6
CDR3aa: CASSLLQAGWPYEQYF; CDR3nt: TGTGCCAGCAGTTTATTACAGGCAGGGTGGCCCTACGAGCAGTACTTC; v_gene: TRBV27; abundance: NA; d_gene: NA; j_gene: TRBJ2-7
CDR3aa: CASSSGRGQGFNQPQHF; CDR3nt: TGTGCCAGCAGTTCAGGCAGGGGACAGGGCTTTAATCAGCCCCAGCATTTT; v_gene: TRBV27; abundance: NA; d_gene: TRBD1; j_gene: TRBJ1-5
CDR3aa: CASSLTGTSYEQYF; CDR3nt: TGTGCCAGTAGTCTCACAGGGACCTCCTACGAGCAGTACTTC; v_gene: TRBV19; abundance: NA; d_gene: NA; j_gene: TRBJ2-7
CDR3aa: CASSLSAESYEQYF; CDR3nt: TGTGCCAGCAGCTTATCCGCCGAGTCCTACGAGCAGTACTTC; v_gene: TRBV7-2; abundance: once; d_gene: NA; j_gene: TRBJ2-7
CDR3aa: CASSQEVGTYNEQFF; CDR3nt: TGCGCCAGCAGCCAAGAGGTGGGCACCTACAATGAGCAGTTCTTC; v_gene: TRBV4-3; abundance: NA; d_gene: NA; j_gene: TRBJ2-1
CDR3aa: CASRDANYGYTF; CDR3nt: TGTGCCAGCAGGGACGCTAACTATGGCTACACCTTC; v_gene: TRBV6-4; abundance: NA; d_gene: NA; j_gene: TRBJ1-2
CDR3aa: CASSETAEQFF; CDR3nt: TGTGCCAGCAGTGAGACGGCAGAGCAGTTCTTC; v_gene: TRBV6-6; abundance: NA; d_gene: NA; j_gene: TRBJ2-1
CDR3aa: CASSLDGESQHF; CDR3nt: TGTGCCAGCAGCTTAGATGGGGAGTCCCAGCATTTT; v_gene: TRBV7-8; abundance: NA; d_gene: NA; j_gene: TRBJ1-5
CDR3aa: CASSEGFTGISRNTIYF; CDR3nt: TGTGCCAGCAGTGAAGGCTTCACAGGGATATCACGGAACACCATATATTTT; v_gene: TRBV2; abundance: NA; d_gene: NA; j_gene: TRBJ1-3
CDR3aa: CASSLAGYQPQHF; CDR3nt: TGTGCCAGCAGTTTGGCCGGGTATCAGCCCCAGCATTTT; v_gene: TRBV27; abundance: NA; d_gene: NA; j_gene: TRBJ1-5
CDR3aa: CASSGSDGTDTQYF; CDR3nt: TGCGCCAGCAGTGGCTCGGATGGCACAGATACGCAGTATTTT; v_gene: TRBV10-1; abundance: NA; d_gene: NA; j_gene: TRBJ2-3
CDR3aa: CASSYFQGVYNEQFF; CDR3nt: TGTGCCAGCAGTTACTTTCAGGGGGTGTACAATGAGCAGTTCTTC; v_gene: TRBV6-5; abundance: once; d_gene: TRBD1; j_gene: TRBJ2-1
CDR3aa: CASSSEGGQDSGNTIYF; CDR3nt: TGTGCCAGCAGCTCAGAAGGGGGACAGGACTCTGGAAACACCATATATTTT; v_gene: TRBV11-2; abundance: once; d_gene: TRBD1; j_gene: TRBJ1-3
CDR3aa: CASSYRGETQYF; CDR3nt: TGTGCCAGCAGTTACAGGGGTGAGACCCAGTACTTC; v_gene: TRBV25-1; abundance: once; d_gene: TRBD1; j_gene: TRBJ2-5
CDR3aa: CASSLTAGVQETQYF; CDR3nt: TGTGCCAGCAGCTTAACAGCGGGCGTTCAAGAGACCCAGTACTTC; v_gene: TRBV7-2; abundance: NA; d_gene: NA; j_gene: TRBJ2-5
CDR3aa: CASSRSLGLAATYEQYF; CDR3nt: TGTGCCAGCAGCCGGTCTCTCGGACTAGCGGCAACTTACGAGCAGTACTTC; v_gene: TRBV5-4; abundance: NA; d_gene: TRBD2; j_gene: TRBJ2-7
CDR3aa: CASSEAITLAGASTDTQYF; CDR3nt: TGTGCCAGCAGTGAAGCGATCACTCTGGCGGGGGCGTCCACGGATACGCAGTATTTT; v_gene: TRBV6-1; abundance: once; d_gene: NA; j_gene: TRBJ2-3
CDR3aa: CASSQDLGGYNTDTQYF; CDR3nt: TGCGCCAGCAGCCAAGATTTGGGAGGGTATAACACAGATACGCAGTATTTT; v_gene: TRBV4-3; abundance: NA; d_gene: TRBD2; j_gene: TRBJ2-3